A single sample gave rise to the 27 T cell receptor beta chains below, sequenced in a study of T cells of healthy individuals. TCRdb ran MiXCR on the 5' RACE reads and lists one entry per CDR3 protein. The sample carries around 63,000 distinct CDR3 sequences, around 15% recorded once. These receptors were obtained from a human donor in good health.

V and J are TRBV6-5 and TRBJ2-2; no reliable D call. This CDR3 spans 13 amino acids. Germline V lookup: CDR1 MNHEY, CDR2 SVGAGI. Trimming stripped 5 bases from V and 3 bases from J, with 7 bases between. The DNA of the CDR3 is TGTGCCAGCAGTACCGTCTACACCGGGGAGCTGTTTTTT. Protein product: CASSTVYTGELFF.

This clonotype was seen at least ten times. V gene TRBV5-1 combines with J gene TRBJ1-2; TRBD1 aligns across 7 bases. Trimming removed 5 bases from V and 6 bases from J; junction bases left unmatched: 16. CDR1 SGHRS and CDR2 YFSETQ come from the germline V gene. There are 16 residues in the CDR3. The CDR3, as DNA: TGCGCCAGCAGTAGCTTAGGAGGACAGGCTGGGAATGGCTACACCTTC. Translation gives CASSSLGGQAGNGYTF.

The chain employs TRBV7-2 and TRBJ1-6, with D possibly matching TRBD1 (5 bases). Germline V gene data show CDR1 as SGHTA and CDR2 as FQGNSA. The CDR3 spans 14 residues. V gave up 5 bases and J gave up 7 bases, with 12 bases separating them. CDR3 in amino acids: CASSPGPTNSPLHF. As DNA, the CDR3 is TGTGCCAGCAGCCCGGGACCGACAAATTCACCCCTCCACTTT. The variable domain in full, completed from reference TRBV7-2 and TRBJ1-6, reads GAGVSQSPSNKVTEKGKDVELRCDPISGHTALYWYRQSLGQGLEFLIYFQGNSAPDKSGLPSDRFSAERTGGSVSTLTIQRTQQEDSAVYLCASSPGPTNSPLHFGNGTRLTVT.

This clonotype was detected ten times or more. The chain couples TRBV20-1 to TRBJ1-6; weak D call: TRBD1 (6 bases). The CDR3 extends over 15 amino acids. With 1 base removed from V and 2 bases from J, the gap between germline ends came to 9 bases. Per germline, CDR1 DFQATT and CDR2 SNEGSKA (reference sequence). The CDR3: CSARADSTYNSPLHF. For the CDR3, the DNA is TGCAGTGCTAGAGCGGACAGTACCTATAATTCACCCCTCCACTTT.

The table lists this clonotype with many counts. This chain joins TRBV7-3 and TRBJ2-6; D might be TRBD1 (7 bases). The germline gives CDR1 SGHTA, CDR2 FQGTGA. The CDR3 spans 15 residues. Trimming left V 5 bases short and J 0 bases short, with 8 bases between. CDR3 nucleotides: TGTGCCAGCAGCCAGGGGGGCTCTGGGGCCAACGTCCTGACTTTC. This sequence encodes CASSQGGSGANVLTF.

This clonotype was detected a few times. V is TRBV4-3 and J is TRBJ2-3, with TRBD2 identical over 10 bases. J lost 1 base, V lost 3 bases, and 10 bases had no gene match. Germline V gives CDR1 LGHNA, CDR2 YSLEER. The CDR3 length is 18 residues. The DNA for the CDR3 is TGCGCCAGCAGCCAGGATCCGGGACTAGCGAGGGGCACAGATACGCAGTATTTT. This encodes CASSQDPGLARGTDTQYF.

In this sample, this clonotype turned up a few times. The CDR3 sequence is CATSRDYAGNKNIQYF. The CDR3 region has the DNA TGTGCCACCAGCAGAGATTACGCGGGAAACAAAAACATTCAGTACTTC. The V gene is TRBV15, the J gene TRBJ2-4, with D tentatively TRBD2 (6 bases). V gave up 0 bases and J gave up 3 bases, with 12 bases separating them. The CDR3 extends over 16 amino acids. Germline CDR1 reads LNHNV; CDR2 reads YYDKDF (reference sequence). The variable domain in full, completed from reference TRBV15 and TRBJ2-4, reads DAMVIQNPRYQVTQFGKPVTLSCSQTLNHNVMYWYQQKSSQAPKLLFHYYDKDFNNEADTPDNFQSRRPNTSFCFLDIRSPGLGDTAMYLCATSRDYAGNKNIQYFGAGTRLSVL.

This clonotype has just a few counts. The chain employs TRBV18 and TRBJ2-2; 7 bases agree with TRBD1. Germline lookup yields CDR1 KGHSH and CDR2 LQKENI. J lost 0 bases, V lost 8 bases, and 3 bases had no gene match. The CDR3 covers 14 residues. CDR3 residues: CASRQGANTGELFF. In nucleotides, the CDR3 is TGTGCCAGCCGACAGGGAGCGAACACCGGGGAGCTGTTTTTT.

A word on this clonotype: With a much larger clone just one base away, this may be a read error. The rearrangement links TRBV4-1 to TRBJ2-7, with a tentative D call TRBD2 (5 bases). There are 15 residues in the CDR3. The ends were cut back, 1 base at V and 3 bases at J, with 13 bases in the middle. Germline V CDR1 and CDR2: MGHRA, YSYEKL. CDR3 sequence: CASSQVSSSFYEQYF. In DNA form, the CDR3 reads TGCGCCAGCAGCCAAGTATCTAGCAGCTTCTACGAGCAGTACTTC.

The rearrangement links TRBV10-1 to TRBJ2-2; D may match TRBD1 or TRBD2 (5 bases each). The CDR3 is made up of 13 amino acids. Between the trimmed V and J ends, which lost 5 bases and 4 bases, there was a span of 8 bases. Germline CDR1 WNHNN, CDR2 SYGVQD (reference sequence). In DNA form, the CDR3 reads TGCGCCAGCAGTCGGGACCCCACCGGGGAGCTGTTTTTT. Its protein product is CASSRDPTGELFF.

This rearrangement joins TRBV7-6 to TRBJ2-3, with D possibly being TRBD2 (5 bases). This CDR3 contains 12 residues. Trimming left V 5 bases short and J 6 bases short, with 9 bases between. Germline V lookup: CDR1 SGHVS, CDR2 FNYEAQ. Written as DNA, the CDR3 is TGTGCCAGCAGCCACTGGAGGGATACGCAGTATTTT. This sequence encodes CASSHWRDTQYF.

This clonotype showed up just a few times. The chain uses TRBV5-1 and TRBJ1-1; no definite D call. This CDR3 region has 13 residues. Per the germline V gene, CDR1 is SGHRS and CDR2 is YFSETQ. V lost 1 base, J lost 6 bases, and 10 bases lay in between. CDR3 amino acids: CASSLYQESEAFF. The CDR3 nucleotides read TGCGCCAGCAGCTTGTATCAGGAATCTGAAGCTTTCTTT.

At least ten counts were recorded for this clonotype. This chain links TRBV9 with TRBJ2-7, with unresolved D. Germline lookup yields CDR1 SGDLS and CDR2 YYNGEE. V shed 0 bases and J shed 3 bases, with 13 bases lying between them. The CDR3 runs 15 residues. CDR3 amino acids: CASSVEPVSGYEQYF. The CDR3 DNA follows: TGTGCCAGCAGCGTAGAACCTGTTTCTGGCTACGAGCAGTACTTC.

The V call is TRBV6-6, the J call TRBJ2-7; D remains unclear. This CDR3 region has 15 residues. Germline assignment: CDR1 MNHNY and CDR2 SVGAGI (reference sequence). Deletions cut 5 bases from V and 3 bases from J, with 17 bases between. The CDR3 region has the DNA TGTGCCAGCAGTCCCCGCGCCCGGAGAGGCTACGAGCAGTACTTC. Translation gives CASSPRARRGYEQYF.

This clonotype was recorded at least ten times. The chain links TRBV4-1 to TRBJ2-3; D might be TRBD1 or TRBD2, each matching 6 bases. The germline V and J ends were trimmed by 0 bases and 4 bases, with 11 bases remaining between them. Germline-derived CDR1 and CDR2 are MGHRA and YSYEKL. This CDR3 is built from 15 residues. As DNA, the CDR3 is TGCGCCAGCAGCCAAGAGTCGGGGGCGGCAGATACGCAGTATTTT. Its protein is CASSQESGAADTQYF.

J is TRBJ2-3 and V is TRBV2, with D perhaps TRBD1 (6 bases). V dropped 5 bases and J dropped 5 bases, with 20 bases sitting between them. The germline V gene has CDR1 SNHLY and CDR2 FYNNEI. This CDR3 is built from 16 residues. The CDR3 DNA sequence: TGTGCCAGCAGTTACTTCCAGGGGCCCTCCGGAGATACGCAGTATTTT. This sequence encodes CASSYFQGPSGDTQYF.

The V gene is TRBV2, the J gene TRBJ1-3, with D unclear. CDR1 is SNHLY and CDR2 is FYNNEI in the germline V gene. The CDR3 length is 14 residues. Trimming removed 7 bases from V and 2 bases from J, with 12 bases in between. The CDR3 loop reads CASKEFSTGNTIYF. The CDR3 nucleotides read TGTGCCAGCAAAGAATTTTCAACTGGAAACACCATATATTTT.

CDR3 bases: TGTGCCAGCAGCCCCCAGGCCGCAAGGGATCAGCCCCAGCATTTT. It encodes CASSPQAARDQPQHF. This chain connects TRBV7-2 to TRBJ1-5; unclear D gene. This CDR3 comprises 15 residues. V lost 5 bases to trimming and J lost 5 bases, with 16 bases between them. CDR1 SGHTA and CDR2 FQGNSA come from the germline V gene.

At least ten counts were recorded for this clonotype. V usage is TRBV5-1 and J usage is TRBJ2-2; the D is unclear. This CDR3 has 15 residues. CDR1 is SGHRS and CDR2 is YFSETQ in the germline V gene. Trimming took 4 bases from V and 4 from J, leaving 14 bases between them. The CDR3 nucleotides are TGCGCCAGCAGCCTCGGTGCGGTGGGCACCGGGGAGCTGTTTTTT. This encodes CASSLGAVGTGELFF.

Many counts were recorded for this clonotype. The chain links TRBV7-6 to TRBJ2-4; D possibly matches TRBD1 or TRBD2 (6 bases each). V dropped 1 base and J dropped 0 bases, with 16 bases sitting between them. The CDR3 has 18 residues. Germline V gives CDR1 SGHVS, CDR2 FNYEAQ. The CDR3 nucleotides are TGTGCCAGCAGCTTAGGAAGCCGCAGGGGACTAGCCAAAAACATTCAGTACTTC. This gives the protein CASSLGSRRGLAKNIQYF.

The chain uses TRBV5-1 and TRBJ1-5; the D gene is possibly TRBD1 (5 bases). The CDR3 is 15 residues long. Between the trimmed V and J ends, which lost 0 bases and 0 bases, there was a span of 7 bases. CDR1 is SGHRS and CDR2 is YFSETQ in the germline V gene. CDR3 region: CASSLGGDSNQPQHF. The CDR3 DNA follows: TGCGCCAGCAGCTTGGGAGGGGATAGCAATCAGCCCCAGCATTTT.

V and J are TRBV4-3 and TRBJ2-7; possible D gene TRBD1, 5 bases. The germline V gene encodes CDR1 LGHNA and CDR2 YSLEER. CDR3 length: 15 amino acids. V lost 0 bases to trimming and J lost 2 bases, with 11 bases between them. The DNA of the CDR3 is TGCGCCAGCAGCCAAGATACGCAGGGAACCTACGAGCAGTACTTC. It is translated as CASSQDTQGTYEQYF.

Points on this clonotype: A single base separates this from a much larger clone, so it may be a read error. The rearrangement joins TRBV20-1 to TRBJ1-1, with 8 bases lining up with TRBD1. In germline, CDR1 is DFQATT, CDR2 SNEGSKA (reference sequence). V shed 6 bases, J shed 8 bases, and the junction held 17 bases outside the gene matches. The CDR3 covers 15 residues. CDR3: CSAPRCGQGALEAFF. The CDR3 DNA sequence: TGCAGTGCCCCGAGGTGCGGACAGGGCGCCTTGGAAGCTTTCTTT.

This clonotype occurred many times. This chain uses TRBV7-2 with TRBJ2-3, with 7 nucleotides matching TRBD2. The V and J ends lost 3 bases and 0 bases, in that order; junction bases with no gene match: 18. Germline V gives CDR1 SGHTA, CDR2 FQGNSA. The CDR3 is 20 amino acids. The CDR3, as DNA: TGTGCCAGCAGCTTGGGTGTGGGGACTACCCTAGCGGTTAGCACAGATACGCAGTATTTT. Protein: CASSLGVGTTLAVSTDTQYF. The whole variable domain, filled in from reference TRBV7-2 and TRBJ2-3, reads GAGVSQSPSNKVTEKGKDVELRCDPISGHTALYWYRQSLGQGLEFLIYFQGNSAPDKSGLPSDRFSAERTGGSVSTLTIQRTQQEDSAVYLCASSLGVGTTLAVSTDTQYFGPGTRLTVL.

This rearrangement joins TRBV28 to TRBJ1-2, with D unresolved. Trimming took 10 bases from V and 4 from J, leaving 19 bases between them. Germline CDR1 and CDR2: MDHEN and SYDVKM. CDR3 length: 14 residues. CDR3 bases: TGTGCCACCCCAAACCTCGGAGGTGGCTATGGCTACACCTTC. It specifies CATPNLGGGYGYTF.

This clonotype was detected ten times or more. The V call is TRBV6-5, the J call TRBJ2-3; D might be TRBD2 (7 bases). Germline V gene lookup returns CDR1 MNHEY and CDR2 SVGAGI. This CDR3 contains 19 residues. Deletions cut 7 bases from V and 4 bases from J, with 30 bases between. The chain's CDR3 is CASTTLRGTRGAGADTQYF. As DNA, the CDR3 is TGTGCCAGCACGACCCTCCGGGGGACACGGGGGGCCGGCGCAGATACGCAGTATTTT.

This clonotype was observed many times. The rearrangement uses TRBV5-3 and TRBJ2-2, with D uncertain. TRBV5-3 is noted as an ORF with a role that remains uncertain. CDR3 length: 17 residues. V dropped 1 base and J dropped 4 bases, with 17 bases sitting between them. Here the CDR3 DNA reads TGTGCCAGAAGCTTGAGGCATAGCCCGGATGGCACCGGGGAGCTGTTTTTT. Its protein product is CARSLRHSPDGTGELFF.